The 32 T cell receptor beta chains below all came from one sample that was sequenced in a study of T cells in Graves' hyperthyroidism and ophthalmopathy. RNA transcripts were the template for amplifying TCR beta CDR3 regions. TCR CDR3 regions were first amplified by RT-PCR with HTBI primers. TCRdb called the multiplex PCR reads again in MiXCR, with one record for every CDR3 protein. The sample contains more than 550,000 distinct CDR3 sequences, around a sixth of which appear only once. Sequences were obtained from blood. The origin of the receptors is a woman aged 50 to 60 with Graves' hyperthyroidism that later progressed to Graves' ophthalmopathy.

The genes are TRBV27 and TRBJ2-7; D uncertain. V lost 7 bases to trimming and J lost 2 bases, with 18 bases between them. The CDR3 covers 15 residues. Germline V lookup: CDR1 MNHEY, CDR2 SMNVEV (reference sequence). DNA of the CDR3: TGTGCCAGCACCGCTACTGTTGACGGAGCCTACGAGCAGTACTTC. It encodes CASTATVDGAYEQYF.

This clonotype was recorded many times. This sequence joins TRBV6-1 and TRBJ2-7; D gene uncertain. The CDR3 runs 12 residues. Germline CDR1 MNHNS, CDR2 SASEGT. V lost 4 bases and J lost 7, with 11 bases in between. The CDR3 nucleotides are TGTGCCAGCAGTGGCGTACGGCTGGAGCAGTACTTC. The encoded protein is CASSGVRLEQYF.

This clonotype was counted many times. The chain employs TRBV15 and TRBJ1-1; 7 positions agree with TRBD1. CDR1 LNHNV and CDR2 YYDKDF come from the germline V gene (reference sequence). The CDR3 totals 18 residues. Trimming at V came to 0 bases and at J to 1 base, leaving 11 bases not matched to a gene. CDR3 nucleotide sequence: TGTGCCACCAGCAGAGATGCGGACAGGTGGGGGGGGAACACTGAAGCTTTCTTT. It specifies CATSRDADRWGGNTEAFF.

V is TRBV9 and J is TRBJ2-5, with D tentatively TRBD1 or TRBD2 (5 bases each). Between the trimmed V and J ends, which lost 4 bases and 4 bases, there was a span of 11 bases. The CDR3 has 13 amino acids. CDR1 is SGDLS and CDR2 is YYNGEE in the germline V gene. In nucleotides, the CDR3 is TGTGCCAGCAGCCAAGCCGGGGCAGAGACCCAGTACTTC. Its translation is CASSQAGAETQYF.

The gene calls are TRBV10-3 and TRBJ2-3; D is ambiguous. V was pared by 2 bases and J by 0 bases, with 15 bases between. The CDR3 is made up of 17 amino acids. Germline CDR1 and CDR2: ENHRY and SYGVKD. This chain's CDR3 is CAISEKVTHSSTDTQYF. The CDR3 bases are TGTGCCATCAGTGAGAAGGTGACCCACTCTAGCACAGATACGCAGTATTTT.

CDR3 sequence (DNA): TGTGCCAGCAGTGACTCGGGGTGCCTCCGGGGGCAAGAGACCCAGTACTTC. It is translated as CASSDSGCLRGQETQYF. The V gene is TRBV6-4, the J gene TRBJ2-5; D may be TRBD2 (6 bases). The germline CDR1 and CDR2 sequences are MRHNA and SNTAGT. CDR3 size: 17 residues. V was pared by 0 bases and J by 2 bases, with 16 bases between.

The V and J genes are TRBV20-1 and TRBJ1-2, with a tentative D call TRBD1 (6 bases). V lost 5 bases and J 2 bases, leaving 9 bases between the germline ends. This CDR3 has 12 amino acids. Looked up from germline, CDR1 is DFQATT and CDR2 is SNEGSKA (reference sequence). The CDR3 is CSAGRGNYGYTF. DNA for the CDR3: TGCAGTGCTGGTAGGGGGAACTATGGCTACACCTTC.

There are many counts of this clonotype. The V and J genes are TRBV2 and TRBJ2-7; 10 bases fit TRBD1. J lost 1 base, V lost 6 bases, and 3 bases had no gene match. Per germline, CDR1 SNHLY and CDR2 FYNNEI. This CDR3 contains 14 residues. In DNA, the CDR3 is TGTGCCAGCAGGGGGGGACAGGGGTCCTACGAGCAGTACTTC. This sequence encodes CASRGGQGSYEQYF.

This rearrangement joins TRBV6-1 to TRBJ1-2; possibly TRBD1 for D (6 bases). Deletions cut 5 bases from V and 0 bases from J, with 13 bases between. Germline-derived CDR1 and CDR2 are MNHNS and SASEGT. CDR3 length: 15 amino acids. The CDR3, as DNA: TGTGCCAGCAGTAAACTGGACAGACCTAACTATGGCTACACCTTC. This encodes CASSKLDRPNYGYTF.

This clonotype was seen at least ten times. The chain employs TRBV12-3 or TRBV12-4 and TRBJ1-5; TRBD1 matches at 7 bases. This CDR3 region has 15 residues. V trimming: 5 bases; J trimming: 7 bases; junction bases outside the gene matches: 11. CDR3 in amino acids: CASSPPGGQRQPQHF. The CDR3 DNA reads as TGTGCCAGCAGTCCCCCAGGGGGGCAGAGGCAGCCCCAGCATTTT.

The chain recombines TRBV5-5 with TRBJ1-5; TRBD1 matches at 8 bases. CDR1 and CDR2 (germline): SGHKS, YYEKEE (reference sequence). The CDR3 contains 16 residues. Trimming removed 5 bases from V and 0 bases from J; junction bases left unmatched: 7. CDR3 in DNA: TGTGCCAGCAGTAACGGACAGGGATATAGCAATCAGCCCCAGCATTTT. Amino acids: CASSNGQGYSNQPQHF.

The V call is TRBV5-1, the J call TRBJ2-2; 9 bases match TRBD1. Germline V lookup: CDR1 SGHRS, CDR2 YFSETQ. V trimming: 5 bases; J trimming: 4 bases; junction bases outside the gene matches: 9. This CDR3 spans 16 amino acids. The CDR3 sequence: CASRPTGGTLTGELFF. Here the CDR3 DNA reads TGCGCCAGCAGGCCTACAGGGGGCACCCTCACCGGGGAGCTGTTTTTT. Full variable domain (remainder filled in from reference TRBV5-1 and TRBJ2-2): KAGVTQTPRYLIKTRGQQVTLSCSPISGHRSVSWYQQTPGQGLQFLFEYFSETQRNKGNFPGRFSGRQFSNSRSEMNVSTLELGDSALYLCASRPTGGTLTGELFFGEGSRLTVL.

This clonotype was seen ten or more times. The CDR3 protein is CASINPGGTEAFF. CDR3 sequence (DNA): TGTGCCAGCATTAACCCAGGGGGCACTGAAGCTTTCTTT. The chain recombines TRBV6-1 with TRBJ1-1; TRBD1 matches 7 bases. The V gene end was trimmed by 7 bases and the J gene end by 4 bases; junction bases not matched to a gene: 6. This CDR3 has 13 amino acids. Germline CDR1 is MNHNS and CDR2 is SASEGT.

This clonotype has ten or more counts. This chain joins TRBV11-1 and TRBJ1-6; the D gene is possibly TRBD1 (6 bases). CDR1 and CDR2 from the germline V gene are SGHAT and FQDESV (reference sequence). This CDR3 comprises 13 residues. The V end was cut by 3 bases, the J end by 11 bases, with 11 bases between. CDR3 sequence (DNA): TGTGCCAGCAGCTTCGGGGGCTTGGCACCCCTCCACTTT. It specifies CASSFGGLAPLHF.

This clonotype has more than one count but fewer than ten. The V call is TRBV29-1, the J call TRBJ1-1; D gene unclear. There are 12 residues in the CDR3. V shed 4 bases and J shed 4 bases, with 10 bases lying between them. Germline V lookup: CDR1 SQVTM, CDR2 ANQGSEA. DNA of the CDR3: TGCAGCGTTGGGTTTCGCGGCACTGAAGCTTTCTTT. Translated: CSVGFRGTEAFF.

This clonotype was observed a few times. V gene TRBV6-2 or TRBV6-3 combines with J gene TRBJ2-5; 9 nucleotides match TRBD1. Germline V lookup: CDR1 MNHEY, CDR2 SVGEGT. This CDR3 has 12 amino acids. V lost 6 bases and J lost 12; bases outside the gene matches: 8. The CDR3 region has the DNA TGTGCCAGCAGCCTAGGACAGGGGTGGAAGTACTTC. As protein: CASSLGQGWKYF.

A few counts support this clonotype. V and J are TRBV25-1 and TRBJ1-1, with D possibly matching TRBD1 (6 bases). This CDR3 has 15 residues. V lost 0 bases to trimming and J lost 1 base, with 9 bases between them. Germline CDR1 and CDR2: MGHDK and SYGVNS. CDR3 in amino acids: CASSEYGTPNTEAFF. The CDR3 region has the DNA TGTGCCAGCAGTGAATACGGGACACCGAACACTGAAGCTTTCTTT. Looking up the rest from reference TRBV25-1 and TRBJ1-1 gives the full variable domain: EADIYQTPRYLVIGTGKKITLECSQTMGHDKMYWYQQDPGMELHLIHYSYGVNSTEKGDLSSESTVSRIRTEHFPLTLESARPSHTSQYLCASSEYGTPNTEAFFGQGTRLTVV.

This clonotype occurred once. CDR3: CASSLGGPAETEAFF. For the CDR3, the DNA is TGTGCCAGCAGTTTAGGGGGGCCTGCAGAGACTGAAGCTTTCTTT. This chain joins TRBV12-3 or TRBV12-4 and TRBJ1-1, with D possibly matching TRBD1 (6 bases). This CDR3 is built from 15 residues. V was cut by 1 base and J by 5 bases, with 14 bases left in between.

The chain is built from TRBV27 and TRBJ1-5, with D maybe TRBD1 (6 bases). The germline V gene encodes CDR1 MNHEY and CDR2 SMNVEV (reference sequence). This CDR3 has 14 residues. Between the trimmed V and J ends, which lost 6 bases and 4 bases, there was a span of 13 bases. DNA for the CDR3: TGTGCCAGCAGCCTTTGGGGGGCAAATCAGCCCCAGCATTTT. This codes for CASSLWGANQPQHF.

At least ten counts were recorded for this clonotype. This chain connects TRBV5-1 to TRBJ2-3; 7 bases match TRBD1. CDR3 length: 15 residues. Per the germline V gene, CDR1 is SGHRS and CDR2 is YFSETQ. V dropped 4 bases and J dropped 4; count of bases not matched to a gene: 9. Written as DNA, the CDR3 is TGCGCCAGCAGCCCCTACAGACAGGGCCCAGATACGCAGTATTTT. This encodes CASSPYRQGPDTQYF. Drawing the rest from reference TRBV5-1 and TRBJ2-3, the complete variable domain is KAGVTQTPRYLIKTRGQQVTLSCSPISGHRSVSWYQQTPGQGLQFLFEYFSETQRNKGNFPGRFSGRQFSNSRSEMNVSTLELGDSALYLCASSPYRQGPDTQYFGPGTRLTVL.

The chain employs TRBV29-1 and TRBJ1-1; D perhaps matches TRBD1 (5 bases). The germline gives CDR1 SQVTM, CDR2 ANQGSEA. Trimming stripped 2 bases from V and 5 bases from J, with 18 bases between. The CDR3 contains 15 residues. Here the CDR3 DNA reads TGCAGCGTTGAATCGCGGGACGGAGGTGGGACTGAAGCTTTCTTT. Translation: CSVESRDGGGTEAFF.

This clonotype was counted ten times or more. The gene calls are TRBV6-1 and TRBJ2-7; unclear D gene. V lost 8 bases, J lost 1 base, and 15 bases lay in between. CDR1 and CDR2 from the germline V gene are MNHNS and SASEGT. The CDR3 is 14 residues long. CDR3 nucleotide sequence: TGTGCCAGCTGCCCCGACACTCGTTCCTACGAGCAGTACTTC. Protein sequence: CASCPDTRSYEQYF.

This clonotype has at least ten counts. The chain employs TRBV3-1 and TRBJ1-6, with a weak D call TRBD1 (6 bases). The CDR3 runs to 16 residues. Germline V gene sequence: CDR1 LGHDT, CDR2 YNNKEL (reference sequence). Deletions cut 2 bases from V and 10 bases from J, with 18 bases between. The CDR3 region is CASSQHPGGLGSPLHF. DNA for the CDR3: TGTGCCAGCAGCCAACACCCGGGGGGCCTTGGATCACCCCTCCACTTT.

This clonotype was seen repeatedly, ten times or more. This sequence joins TRBV20-1 and TRBJ1-2, with a tentative D call TRBD1 (6 bases). Germline loops: CDR1 DFQATT, CDR2 SNEGSKA (reference sequence). The V end was cut by 4 bases, the J end by 2 bases, with 20 bases between. The CDR3 contains 16 residues. The CDR3 coding sequence is TGCAGTGCTACCCTCGATTTAGCAGGGGCGAACTATGGCTACACCTTC. It specifies CSATLDLAGANYGYTF.

This clonotype was seen repeatedly, ten times or more. CDR3 region: CASSLEGVGTEAFF. In DNA form, the CDR3 reads TGTGCCAGCAGCTTAGAAGGGGTGGGAACTGAAGCTTTCTTT. The chain links TRBV11-2 to TRBJ1-1; a weak D match, TRBD1 (5 bases). Germline lookup yields CDR1 SGHAT and CDR2 FQNNGV. Trimming cost V 0 bases and J 5 bases, with 10 bases left between them. This CDR3 has 14 residues.

This clonotype was observed a few times. This chain uses TRBV14 with TRBJ2-5, with D hard to call. The CDR3 is 14 residues long. CDR1 and CDR2 from the germline V gene are SGHDN and FVKESK. Trimming shortened V by 1 base and J by 1 base, and 7 bases separated the two germline ends. The DNA of the CDR3 is TGTGCCAGCAGCCAAGCGATCCTCCAAGAGACCCAGTACTTC. It is translated as CASSQAILQETQYF.

This clonotype was counted only a few times. The chain employs TRBV6-2 or TRBV6-3 and TRBJ2-7, with 7 positions matching TRBD1. This CDR3 contains 15 residues. CDR1 and CDR2 (germline): MNHEY, SVGEGT. Germline trimming cut 4 bases from V and 1 base from J; bases unmatched to any gene: 7. The CDR3 sequence is CASSFDRARSYEQYF. The CDR3 region has the DNA TGTGCCAGCAGTTTTGACAGGGCGAGGTCCTACGAGCAGTACTTC.

This sequence joins TRBV6-1 and TRBJ2-3, with a weak D call TRBD2 (5 bases). Trimming stripped 6 bases from V and 0 bases from J, with 19 bases between. The CDR3 loop spans 17 amino acids. Germline-derived CDR1 and CDR2 are MNHNS and SASEGT. The CDR3 region is CASRPGRLTLSTDTQYF. The CDR3 DNA reads as TGTGCCAGCAGACCGGGAAGACTTACCCTTAGCACAGATACGCAGTATTTT.

This clonotype came up a few times. The gene calls are TRBV14 and TRBJ1-2; TRBD1 might be the D (6 bases). There are 15 residues in the CDR3. The germline V gene encodes CDR1 SGHDN and CDR2 FVKESK. Trimming left V 0 bases short and J 5 bases short, with 13 bases between. The CDR3 coding sequence is TGTGCCAGCAGCCAAGATGTGGGGGGCCTTTATGGCTACACCTTC. Translated, it gives CASSQDVGGLYGYTF.

This clonotype was picked up many times. The chain couples TRBV12-3 or TRBV12-4 to TRBJ1-2; 7 nucleotides agree with TRBD1. The ends lost 4 bases at V and 4 bases at J; junction bases unmatched: 6. The CDR3 is 14 residues long. Here the CDR3 DNA reads TGTGCCAGCAGTTCCCCGACAGGGACCTATGGCTACACCTTC. As protein: CASSSPTGTYGYTF.

Details on this clonotype: The junction and the germline gene differ at one end; a read error may be behind it. This chain connects TRBV19 to TRBJ1-4; 9 bases line up with TRBD1. CDR1 is LNHDA and CDR2 is SQIVND in the germline V gene (reference sequence). The CDR3 has 14 residues. The CDR3 sequence is CASSLGQGRENLFF. CDR3 in DNA: TGTGCCAGTAGTCTCGGACAGGGGAGAGAAAATCTGTTTTTT.

The table lists this clonotype with a few counts. The rearrangement uses TRBV18 and TRBJ1-4; D might be TRBD1 (6 bases). V lost 3 bases, J lost 6 bases, and 23 bases lay in between. The length of the CDR3 is 18 residues. CDR1 KGHSH and CDR2 LQKENI come from the germline V gene. In DNA, the CDR3 is TGTGCCAGCTCACCTGTGTATGGGGCACAGGGAAGGGATGAAAAACTGTTTTTT. The encoded protein is CASSPVYGAQGRDEKLFF. The full variable domain, with the rest looked up from reference TRBV18 and TRBJ1-4, is NAGVMQNPRHLVRRRGQEARLRCSPMKGHSHVYWYRQLPEEGLKFMVYLQKENIIDESGMPKERFSAEFPKEGPSILRIQQVVRGDSAAYFCASSPVYGAQGRDEKLFFGSGTQLSVL.